The sequence of this T cell receptor beta chain was determined in a study of CD8 T cells in Susac syndrome. Study context: There were Susac syndrome patients who were therapy-naive at blood draw, others on corticosteroids, and others on intravenous immunoglobulin alone.

Germline CDR1 and CDR2: DFQATT and SNEGSKA (reference sequence). CDR3 length: 15 amino acids. Trimming cost V 6 bases and J 0 bases, with 12 bases left between them. Details on this clonotype: What it binds is not known.

General study findings and limits: The study's TCR sequencing and HLA analysis covered a relatively small number of individuals, and the study acknowledged this.

Roughly 0.45 to 1 ug RNA was reverse transcribed with random hexamers. By means of immunoSEQ multiplex PCR, TCR beta CDR3 spanning 54 Vbeta and 13 Jbeta underwent amplification. MiXCR, applied by TCRdb to the immunoSEQ multiplex PCR reads, yields one record per CDR3 protein. The sample lists 150,000 to 160,000 distinct CDR3 sequences; around 95% were seen once. The clonotype was recovered from a human donor with Susac syndrome. The chain combines TRBV20-1 with TRBJ1-6; TRBD1 might be the D (6 bases). The sequencing sample was made of CD4+ T cells from PBMCs. The CDR3 loop is CSARGGGSYNSPLHF. The DNA for the CDR3 is TGCAGTGCCCGGGGGGGCGGCTCCTATAATTCACCCCTCCACTTT.